This T cell receptor beta chain is from a study of T cells after yellow fever vaccination. CDR1 MNHNS and CDR2 SASEGT come from the germline V gene. CDR3 length equals 14 residues. Trimming pared 6 bases from V and 5 bases from J, leaving 16 bases between. Study outcomes and limitations: Contaminating bulk clonotypes could be abundant in FACS-sorted repertoires. A large majority of primary-vaccination clones showed up again after the booster (approximately 95% CD4, around 85% CD8). Just a small share of clonotypes turned up in the CD4 compartment as well as the CD8 compartment.

Using its own MiXCR run on the 5' RACE reads, TCRdb lists one record per CDR3 protein. The sample lists roughly 520,000 distinct CDR3 sequences, 21% occurring once. With regard to this clonotype: Antigen: not known.

The chain employs TRBV6-1 and TRBJ1-1; the D gene is possibly TRBD1 (5 bases). The input for sequencing was PBMCs, taken roughly 20 days after the first yellow fever vaccination. The receptor was derived from a man aged 18 to 29 who received the YFV17D yellow fever vaccine. The CDR3 region is CASRLTAGETEAFF. CDR3 in DNA: TGTGCCAGCAGGCTCACGGCGGGGGAAACTGAAGCTTTCTTT.